This T cell receptor (beta chain) was retrieved from a study of CD8 T cells in Susac syndrome. Study summary: Susac syndrome patients were untreated, on corticosteroids with some adding intravenous immunoglobulin, or on intravenous immunoglobulin only.

RNA totalling 0.5 to 1 ug underwent reverse transcription with random hexamers. A multiplex approach, immunoSEQ multiplex PCR, amplified TCR beta CDR3 across 54 Vbeta and 13 Jbeta. Each CDR3 protein gets one entry after TCRdb re-called the immunoSEQ multiplex PCR reads with MiXCR. Here the sample spans about 240,000 distinct CDR3 sequences, about 95% being singletons. Susac syndrome patients met recently defined diagnostic criteria for definite or probable disease. Sequenced: CD4+ T cells from PBMCs. The source of this sequence is a human donor with Susac syndrome.

This chain's CDR3 is CASSFIRKGAYEQYF. In nucleotides, the CDR3 is TGTGCCAGCAGCTTTATACGTAAGGGAGCCTACGAGCAGTACTTC. The chain combines TRBV7-9 with TRBJ2-7; TRBD2 is a possible D gene (5 bases). This CDR3 has 15 amino acids. Germline V lookup: CDR1 SEHNR, CDR2 FQNEAQ (reference sequence). V was trimmed by 3 bases and J by 2 bases, leaving 14 bases between them.